This T cell receptor (beta chain) comes out of a study of blood T cell repertoires in COVID-19. Looking at the study overall: From the United States, Italy and Spain came samples of acute and convalescent COVID-19. PBMCs, B-cell-depleted T cells, or T cells were the source of the cDNA or gDNA that made up the material.

Germline-derived CDR1 and CDR2 are SNHLY and FYNNEI. This CDR3 has 14 residues. The V and J ends lost 4 bases and 7 bases respectively, with 16 bases between them. Original handling: It was from reference gene primer amplification that nucleated cell counts were estimated. Some clones are missing from TCRdb's copy, which holds only in-frame ones; the method was immunoSEQ multiplex PCR. V and J calls plus clone size are reproduced from that table; the DNA served to infer D and trimming. The sample lists 95,000 to 130,000 clones, approximately 82% occurring once. Sequenced: peripheral blood. This receptor was taken from a man between 65 and 80 years old with active or convalescent COVID-19. This chain joins TRBV2 and TRBJ1-1; no clear D. CDR3 DNA sequence: TGTGCCAGCAGTGGCGAACGCGGGCGGGGTGAAGCTTTCTTT. It yields the protein CASSGERGRGEAFF.